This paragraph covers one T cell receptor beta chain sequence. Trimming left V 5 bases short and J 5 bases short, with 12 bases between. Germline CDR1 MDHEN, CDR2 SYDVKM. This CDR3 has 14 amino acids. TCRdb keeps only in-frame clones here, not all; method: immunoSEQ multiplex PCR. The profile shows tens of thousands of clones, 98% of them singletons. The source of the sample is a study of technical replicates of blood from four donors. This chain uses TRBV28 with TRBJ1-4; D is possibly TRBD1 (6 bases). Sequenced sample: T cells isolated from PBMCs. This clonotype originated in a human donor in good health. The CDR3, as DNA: TGTGCCAGCAGTCCTAACAGGGAAAATGAAAAACTGTTTTTT. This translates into CASSPNRENEKLFF.